This T cell receptor beta chain was obtained from a study of beta chain features in type 1 diabetes. The investigators reverse transcribed all of the isolated RNA, so they sequenced expressed TCRB transcripts. Deep immunoSEQ sequencing covered naive, central memory and regulatory T cell samples. Profiling relied on immunoSEQ multiplex PCR, and the TCRdb table lists in-frame clones only, not all of them. The table has about 240,000 clones, about 26% seen once. Germline-derived CDR1 and CDR2 are SQVTM and ANQGSEA. The CDR3 extends over 13 amino acids. With 6 bases clipped from V and 2 bases from J, the junction kept 4 bases outside the gene matches.

The source material was central memory CD4+ T cells from blood. The clonotype originates from a man aged 30-40 years in good health. This chain joins TRBV29-1 and TRBJ2-3, with TRBD1 matching over 8 bases. Here the CDR3 reads CSVDREATDTQYF. CDR3 nucleotide sequence: TGCAGCGTGGACAGGGAGGCCACAGATACGCAGTATTTT.